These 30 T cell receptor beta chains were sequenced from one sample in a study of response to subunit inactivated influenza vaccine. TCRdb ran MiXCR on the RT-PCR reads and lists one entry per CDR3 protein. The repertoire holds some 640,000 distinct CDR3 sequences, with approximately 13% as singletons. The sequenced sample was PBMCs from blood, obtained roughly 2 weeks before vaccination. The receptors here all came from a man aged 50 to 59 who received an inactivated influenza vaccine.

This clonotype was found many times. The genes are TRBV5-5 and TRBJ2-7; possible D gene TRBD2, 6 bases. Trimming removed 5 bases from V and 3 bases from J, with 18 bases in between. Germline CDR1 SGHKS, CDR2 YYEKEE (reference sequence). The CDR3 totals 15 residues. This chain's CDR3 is CASSRGQGGGYEQYF. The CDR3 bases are TGTGCCAGCAGTCGAGGGCAGGGAGGCGGCTACGAGCAGTACTTC. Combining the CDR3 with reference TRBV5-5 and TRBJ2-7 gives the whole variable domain DAGVTQSPTHLIKTRGQQVTLRCSPISGHKSVSWYQQVLGQGPQFIFQYYEKEERGRGNFPDRFSARQFPNYSSELNVNALLLGDSALYLCASSRGQGGGYEQYFGPGTRLTVT.

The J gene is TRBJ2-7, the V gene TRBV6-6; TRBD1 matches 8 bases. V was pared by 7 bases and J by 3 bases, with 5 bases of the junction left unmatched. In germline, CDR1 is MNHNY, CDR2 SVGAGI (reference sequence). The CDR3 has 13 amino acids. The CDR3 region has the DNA TGTGCCAGCAAGTCAGGGGGCAGCTACGAGCAGTACTTC. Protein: CASKSGGSYEQYF.

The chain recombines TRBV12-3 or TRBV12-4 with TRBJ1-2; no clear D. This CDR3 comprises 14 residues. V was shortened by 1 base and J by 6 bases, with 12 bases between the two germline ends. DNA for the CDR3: TGTGCCAGCAGTTTAGGGACTTTTTTAGATGGCTACACCTTC. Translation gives CASSLGTFLDGYTF.

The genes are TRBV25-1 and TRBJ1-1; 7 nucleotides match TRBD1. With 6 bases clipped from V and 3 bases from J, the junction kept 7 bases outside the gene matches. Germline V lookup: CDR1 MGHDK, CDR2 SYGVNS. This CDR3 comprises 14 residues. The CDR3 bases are TGTGCCAGCAGACAGACAGGGCGATACACTGAAGCTTTCTTT. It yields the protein CASRQTGRYTEAFF.

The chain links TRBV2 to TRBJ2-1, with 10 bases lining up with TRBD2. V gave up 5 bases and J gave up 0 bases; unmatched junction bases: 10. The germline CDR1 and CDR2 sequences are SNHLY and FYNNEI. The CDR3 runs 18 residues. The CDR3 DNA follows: TGTGCCAGCAGTTTAAGAACTAGCGGGGCGAGCTCCTACAATGAGCAGTTCTTC. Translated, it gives CASSLRTSGASSYNEQFF.

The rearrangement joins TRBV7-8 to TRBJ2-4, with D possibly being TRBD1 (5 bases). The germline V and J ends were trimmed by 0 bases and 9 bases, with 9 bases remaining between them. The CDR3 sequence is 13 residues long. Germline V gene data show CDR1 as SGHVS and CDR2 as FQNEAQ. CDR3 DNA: TGTGCCAGCAGCTTAGCAGTTAGGGGCATTCAGTACTTC. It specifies CASSLAVRGIQYF.

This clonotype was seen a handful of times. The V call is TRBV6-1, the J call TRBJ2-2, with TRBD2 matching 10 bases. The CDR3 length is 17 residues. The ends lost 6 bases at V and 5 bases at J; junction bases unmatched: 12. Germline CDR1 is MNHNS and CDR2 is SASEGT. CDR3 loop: CASSPASGGPGTGELFF. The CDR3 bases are TGTGCCAGCAGCCCCGCTAGCGGGGGCCCGGGTACCGGGGAGCTGTTTTTT.

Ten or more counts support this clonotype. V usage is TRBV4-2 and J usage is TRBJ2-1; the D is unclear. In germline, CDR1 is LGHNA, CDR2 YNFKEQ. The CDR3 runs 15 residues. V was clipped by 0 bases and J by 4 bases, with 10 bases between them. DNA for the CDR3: TGTGCCAGCAGCCAAGATCGCAATAGATACAATGAGCAGTTCTTC. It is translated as CASSQDRNRYNEQFF.

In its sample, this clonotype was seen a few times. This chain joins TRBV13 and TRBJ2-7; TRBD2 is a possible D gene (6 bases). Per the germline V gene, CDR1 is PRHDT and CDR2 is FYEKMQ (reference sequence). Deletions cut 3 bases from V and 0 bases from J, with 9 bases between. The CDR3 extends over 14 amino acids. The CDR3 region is CASSFRGDSYEQYF. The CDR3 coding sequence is TGTGCCAGCAGCTTCCGCGGGGACTCCTACGAGCAGTACTTC.

CDR3 nucleotide sequence: TGTGCCAGCAGCTTTGGCGGGGGGGCCGGAGATACGCAGTATTTT. Translation gives CASSFGGGAGDTQYF. This chain uses TRBV7-9 with TRBJ2-3; TRBD2 aligns across 9 bases. The CDR3 loop spans 15 amino acids. Germline V gene data show CDR1 as SEHNR and CDR2 as FQNEAQ (reference sequence). With V trimmed by 3 bases and J by 5 bases, 6 bases remained unmatched.

The CDR3 DNA is TGTGCCAGCAGGGACCCACTGAACACTGAAGCTTTCTTT. This gives the protein CASRDPLNTEAFF. V and J are TRBV6-2 or TRBV6-3 and TRBJ1-1; no firm D call. Trimming stripped 6 bases from V and 0 bases from J, with 8 bases between. Germline V gene lookup returns CDR1 MNHEY and CDR2 SVGEGT. The CDR3 is 13 amino acids.

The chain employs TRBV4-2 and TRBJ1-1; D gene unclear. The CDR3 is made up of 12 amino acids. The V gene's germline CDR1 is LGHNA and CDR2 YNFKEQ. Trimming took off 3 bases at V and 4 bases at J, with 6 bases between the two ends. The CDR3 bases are TGTGCCAGCAGCCAGCCCCGCACTGAAGCTTTCTTT. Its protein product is CASSQPRTEAFF.

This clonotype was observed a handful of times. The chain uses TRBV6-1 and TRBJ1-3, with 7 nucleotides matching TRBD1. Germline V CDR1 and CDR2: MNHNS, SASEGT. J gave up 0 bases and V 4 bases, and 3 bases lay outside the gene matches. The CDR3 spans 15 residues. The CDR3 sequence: CASSGDSFSGNTIYF. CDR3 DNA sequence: TGTGCCAGCAGTGGGGACAGCTTCTCTGGAAACACCATATATTTT.

This CDR3 reads CASSLSRTNYGYTF. CDR3 nucleotide sequence: TGTGCCAGCAGCCTCAGTAGAACTAACTATGGCTACACCTTC. The chain couples TRBV5-6 to TRBJ1-2; D remains unclear. Germline V gene sequence: CDR1 SGHDT, CDR2 YYEEEE. Trimming removed 4 bases at V and 0 bases at J, with 10 bases between. CDR3 length: 14 residues.

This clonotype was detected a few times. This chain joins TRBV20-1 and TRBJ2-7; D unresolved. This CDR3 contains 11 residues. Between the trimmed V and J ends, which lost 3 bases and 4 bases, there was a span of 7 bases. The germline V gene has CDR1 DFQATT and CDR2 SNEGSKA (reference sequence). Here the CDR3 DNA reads TGCAGTGCTAGGAACAATTACGAGCAGTACTTC. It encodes CSARNNYEQYF.

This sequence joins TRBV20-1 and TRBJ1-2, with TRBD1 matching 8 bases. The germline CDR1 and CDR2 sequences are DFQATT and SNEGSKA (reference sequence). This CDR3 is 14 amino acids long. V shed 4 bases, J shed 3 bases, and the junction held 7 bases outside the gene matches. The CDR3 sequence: CSATQGGLDYGYTF. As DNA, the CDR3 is TGCAGTGCTACACAGGGGGGGTTGGACTATGGCTACACCTTC.

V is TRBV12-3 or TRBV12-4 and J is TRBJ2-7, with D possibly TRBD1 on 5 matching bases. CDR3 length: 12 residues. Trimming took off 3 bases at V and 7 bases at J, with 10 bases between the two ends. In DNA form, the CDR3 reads TGTGCCAGCAGTTTCTCCAGGGCGGAGCAGTACTTC. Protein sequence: CASSFSRAEQYF.

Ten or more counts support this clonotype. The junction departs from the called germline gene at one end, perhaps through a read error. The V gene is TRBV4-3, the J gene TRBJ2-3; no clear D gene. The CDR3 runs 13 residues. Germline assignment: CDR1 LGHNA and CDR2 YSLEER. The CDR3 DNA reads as TGTGCCAGCAGTCAGGTTAGCACAGATACGCAGTATTTT. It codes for CASSQVSTDTQYF.

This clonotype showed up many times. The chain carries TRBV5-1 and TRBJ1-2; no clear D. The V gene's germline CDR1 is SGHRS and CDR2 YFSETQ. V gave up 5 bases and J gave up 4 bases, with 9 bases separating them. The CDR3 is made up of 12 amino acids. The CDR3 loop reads CASSPTTYGYTF. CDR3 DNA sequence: TGCGCCAGCAGTCCCACGACCTATGGCTACACCTTC.

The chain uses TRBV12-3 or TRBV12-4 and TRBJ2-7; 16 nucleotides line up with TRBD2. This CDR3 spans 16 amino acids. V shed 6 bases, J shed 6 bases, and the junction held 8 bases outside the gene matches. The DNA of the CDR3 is TGTGCCAGCAGACCGGGACTAGCGGGAGGGCCATTCGAGCAGTACTTC. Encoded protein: CASRPGLAGGPFEQYF.

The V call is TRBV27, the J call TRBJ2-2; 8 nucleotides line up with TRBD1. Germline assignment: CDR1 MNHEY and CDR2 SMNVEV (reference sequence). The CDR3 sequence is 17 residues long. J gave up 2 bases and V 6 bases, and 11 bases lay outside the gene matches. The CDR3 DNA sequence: TGTGCCAGCAGCCTTATCGGGGGACAGGTCAACACCGGGGAGCTGTTTTTT. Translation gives CASSLIGGQVNTGELFF.

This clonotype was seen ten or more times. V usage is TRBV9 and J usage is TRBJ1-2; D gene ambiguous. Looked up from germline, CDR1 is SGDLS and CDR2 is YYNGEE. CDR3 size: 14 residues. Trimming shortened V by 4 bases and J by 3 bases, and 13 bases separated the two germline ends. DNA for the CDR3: TGTGCCAGCAGCCCCCGTACTGTTGACTATGGCTACACCTTC. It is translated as CASSPRTVDYGYTF.

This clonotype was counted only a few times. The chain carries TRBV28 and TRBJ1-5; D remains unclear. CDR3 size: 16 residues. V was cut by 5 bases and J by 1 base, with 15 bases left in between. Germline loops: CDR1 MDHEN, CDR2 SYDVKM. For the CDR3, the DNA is TGTGCCAGCAGTGGACGACCGGCGGTCAGCAATCAGCCCCAGCATTTT. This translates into CASSGRPAVSNQPQHF.

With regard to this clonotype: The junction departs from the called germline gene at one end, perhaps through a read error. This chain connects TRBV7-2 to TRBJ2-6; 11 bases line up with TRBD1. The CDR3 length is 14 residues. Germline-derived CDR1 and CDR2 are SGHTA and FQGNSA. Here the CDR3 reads CASSSGTGGNVLTF. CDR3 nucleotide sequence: TGTGCCAGCAGCTCCGGGACAGGGGGCAACGTCCTGACTTTC.

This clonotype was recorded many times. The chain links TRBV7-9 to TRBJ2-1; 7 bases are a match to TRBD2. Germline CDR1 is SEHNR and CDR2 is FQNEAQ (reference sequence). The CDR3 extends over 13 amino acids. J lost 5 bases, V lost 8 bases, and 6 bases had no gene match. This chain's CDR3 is CASLASGHNEQFF. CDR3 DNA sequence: TGTGCCAGCTTGGCTAGCGGCCACAATGAGCAGTTCTTC.

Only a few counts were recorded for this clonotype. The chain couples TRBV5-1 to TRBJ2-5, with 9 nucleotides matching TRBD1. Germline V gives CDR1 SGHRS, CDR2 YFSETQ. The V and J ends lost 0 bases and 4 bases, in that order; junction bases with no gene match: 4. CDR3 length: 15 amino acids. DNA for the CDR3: TGCGCCAGCAGCTTGGGGACAGGGGAGGTAGAGACCCAGTACTTC. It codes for CASSLGTGEVETQYF.

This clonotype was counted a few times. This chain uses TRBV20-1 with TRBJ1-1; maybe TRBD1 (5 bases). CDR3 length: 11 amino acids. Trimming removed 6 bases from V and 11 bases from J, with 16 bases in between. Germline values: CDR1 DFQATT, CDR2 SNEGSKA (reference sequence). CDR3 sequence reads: CSAKRTTGAFF. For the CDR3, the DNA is TGCAGTGCCAAAAGGACAACCGGGGCTTTCTTT.

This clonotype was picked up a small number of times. The CDR3 is CASSARDTNYGYTF. Here the CDR3 DNA reads TGTGCCAGCAGCGCCCGGGACACTAACTATGGCTACACCTTC. The gene calls are TRBV7-6 and TRBJ1-2, with a weak D call TRBD1 (6 bases). V gave up 5 bases and J gave up 0 bases, with 10 bases separating them. CDR3 length: 14 amino acids. The germline V gene has CDR1 SGHVS and CDR2 FNYEAQ.

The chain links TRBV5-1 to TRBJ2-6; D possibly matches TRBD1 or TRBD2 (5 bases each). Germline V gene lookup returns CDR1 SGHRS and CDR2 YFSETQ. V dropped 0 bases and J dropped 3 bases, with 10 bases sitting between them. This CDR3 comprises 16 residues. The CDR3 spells CASSLGGDLGANVLTF. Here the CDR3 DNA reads TGCGCCAGCAGCTTGGGAGGGGACCTTGGGGCCAACGTCCTGACTTTC.

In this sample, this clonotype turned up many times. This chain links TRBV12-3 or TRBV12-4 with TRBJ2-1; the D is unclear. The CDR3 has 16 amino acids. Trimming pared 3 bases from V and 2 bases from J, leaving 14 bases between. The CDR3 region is CASSFLPLSTYNEQFF. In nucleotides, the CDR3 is TGTGCCAGCAGTTTCCTCCCTTTGAGTACCTACAATGAGCAGTTCTTC.